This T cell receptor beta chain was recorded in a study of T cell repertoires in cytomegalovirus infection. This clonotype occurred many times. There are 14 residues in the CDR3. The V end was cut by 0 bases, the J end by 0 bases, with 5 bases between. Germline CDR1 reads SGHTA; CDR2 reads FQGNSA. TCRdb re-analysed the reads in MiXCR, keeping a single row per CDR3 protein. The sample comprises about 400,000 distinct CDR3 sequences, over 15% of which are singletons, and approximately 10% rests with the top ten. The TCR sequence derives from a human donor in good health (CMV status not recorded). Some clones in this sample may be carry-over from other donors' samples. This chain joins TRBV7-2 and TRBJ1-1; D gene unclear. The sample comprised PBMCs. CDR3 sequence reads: CASSLAAMNTEAFF. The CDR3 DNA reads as TGTGCCAGCAGCTTAGCGGCTATGAACACTGAAGCTTTCTTT.